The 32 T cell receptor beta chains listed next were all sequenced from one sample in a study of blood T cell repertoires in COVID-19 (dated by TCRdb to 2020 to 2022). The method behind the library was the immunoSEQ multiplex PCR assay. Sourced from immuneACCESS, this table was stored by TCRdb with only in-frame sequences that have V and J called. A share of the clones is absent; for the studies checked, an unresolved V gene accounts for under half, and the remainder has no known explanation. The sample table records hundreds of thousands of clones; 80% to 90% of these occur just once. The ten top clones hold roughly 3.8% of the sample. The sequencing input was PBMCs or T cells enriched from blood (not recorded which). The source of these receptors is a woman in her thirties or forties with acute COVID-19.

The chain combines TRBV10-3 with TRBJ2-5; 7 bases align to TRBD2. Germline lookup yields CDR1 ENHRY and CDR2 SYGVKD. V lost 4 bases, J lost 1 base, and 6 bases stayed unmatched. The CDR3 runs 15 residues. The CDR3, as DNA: TGTGCCATCAGTGCGGCTAGCGGTGTCCAAGAGACCCAGTACTTC. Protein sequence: CAISAASGVQETQYF.

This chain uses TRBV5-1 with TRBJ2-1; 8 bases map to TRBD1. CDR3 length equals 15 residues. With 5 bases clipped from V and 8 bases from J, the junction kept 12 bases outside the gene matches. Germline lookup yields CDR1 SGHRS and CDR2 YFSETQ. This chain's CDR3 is CASSGGQGAIDEQFF. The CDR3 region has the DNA TGCGCCAGCAGTGGGGGCCAGGGGGCGATCGATGAGCAGTTCTTC.

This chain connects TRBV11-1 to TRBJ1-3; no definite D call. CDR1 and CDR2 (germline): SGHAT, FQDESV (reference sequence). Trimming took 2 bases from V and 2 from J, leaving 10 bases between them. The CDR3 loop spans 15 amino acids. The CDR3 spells CASSLYGGPGNTIYF. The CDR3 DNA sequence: TGTGCCAGCAGCTTATACGGTGGGCCTGGAAACACCATATATTTT.

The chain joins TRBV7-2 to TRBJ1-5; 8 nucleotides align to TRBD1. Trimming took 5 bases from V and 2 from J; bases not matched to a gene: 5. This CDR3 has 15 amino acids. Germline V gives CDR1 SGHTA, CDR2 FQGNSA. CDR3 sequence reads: CASSPTGEGNQPQHF. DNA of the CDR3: TGTGCCAGCAGCCCGACAGGGGAGGGCAATCAGCCCCAGCATTTT.

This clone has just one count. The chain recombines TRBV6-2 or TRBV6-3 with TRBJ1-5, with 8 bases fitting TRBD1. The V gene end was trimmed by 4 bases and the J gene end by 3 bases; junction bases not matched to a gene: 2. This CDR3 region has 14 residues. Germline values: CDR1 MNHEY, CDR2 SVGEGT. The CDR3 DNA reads TGTGCCAGCAGTTGGACAGGGCCCAATCAGCCCCAGCATTTT. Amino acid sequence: CASSWTGPNQPQHF.

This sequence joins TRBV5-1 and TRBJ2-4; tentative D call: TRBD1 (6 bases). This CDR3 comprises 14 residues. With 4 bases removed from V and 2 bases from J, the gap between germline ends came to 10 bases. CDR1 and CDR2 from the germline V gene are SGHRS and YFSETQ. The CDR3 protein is CASSSGTSKNIQYF. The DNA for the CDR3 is TGCGCCAGCAGCAGTGGGACATCCAAAAACATTCAGTACTTC. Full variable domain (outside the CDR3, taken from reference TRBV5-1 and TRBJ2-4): KAGVTQTPRYLIKTRGQQVTLSCSPISGHRSVSWYQQTPGQGLQFLFEYFSETQRNKGNFPGRFSGRQFSNSRSEMNVSTLELGDSALYLCASSSGTSKNIQYFGAGTRLSVL.

CDR3 residues: CASSPPGQRGYEQYF. The CDR3 DNA sequence: TGTGCCAGCTCACCCCCGGGACAGAGAGGCTACGAGCAGTACTTC. The chain couples TRBV18 to TRBJ2-7; TRBD1 aligns across 7 bases. Germline CDR1 is KGHSH and CDR2 is LQKENI. The length of the CDR3 is 15 residues. Losses at the gene ends were 3 bases for V and 3 bases for J; bases not matched to a gene: 8. Combining the CDR3 with reference TRBV18 and TRBJ2-7 gives the whole variable domain NAGVMQNPRHLVRRRGQEARLRCSPMKGHSHVYWYRQLPEEGLKFMVYLQKENIIDESGMPKERFSAEFPKEGPSILRIQQVVRGDSAAYFCASSPPGQRGYEQYFGPGTRLTVT.

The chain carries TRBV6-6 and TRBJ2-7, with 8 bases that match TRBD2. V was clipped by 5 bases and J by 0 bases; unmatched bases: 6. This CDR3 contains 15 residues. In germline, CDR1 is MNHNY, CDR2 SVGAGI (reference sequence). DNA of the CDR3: TGTGCCAGCAGTATCCAGCGGGGGAGCTCCTACGAGCAGTACTTC. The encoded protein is CASSIQRGSSYEQYF.

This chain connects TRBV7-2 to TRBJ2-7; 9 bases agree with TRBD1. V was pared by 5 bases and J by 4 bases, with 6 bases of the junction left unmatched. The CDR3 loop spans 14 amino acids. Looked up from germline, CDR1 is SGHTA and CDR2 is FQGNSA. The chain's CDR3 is CASSPGDRAYEQYF. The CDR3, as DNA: TGTGCCAGCAGCCCCGGGGACAGGGCTTACGAGCAGTACTTC. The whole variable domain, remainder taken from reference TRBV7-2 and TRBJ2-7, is GAGVSQSPSNKVTEKGKDVELRCDPISGHTALYWYRQSLGQGLEFLIYFQGNSAPDKSGLPSDRFSAERTGGSVSTLTIQRTQQEDSAVYLCASSPGDRAYEQYFGPGTRLTVT.

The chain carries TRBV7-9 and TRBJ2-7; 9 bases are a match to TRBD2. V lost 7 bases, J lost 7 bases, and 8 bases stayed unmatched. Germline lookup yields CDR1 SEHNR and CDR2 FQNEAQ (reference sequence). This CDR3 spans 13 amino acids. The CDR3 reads CASNPSGMGEQYF. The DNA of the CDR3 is TGTGCCAGCAACCCTAGCGGGATGGGGGAGCAGTACTTC.

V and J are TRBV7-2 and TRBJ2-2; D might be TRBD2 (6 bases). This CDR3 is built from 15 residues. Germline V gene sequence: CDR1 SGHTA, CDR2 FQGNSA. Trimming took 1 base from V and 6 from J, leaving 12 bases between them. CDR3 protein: CASSLDSAGSGELFF. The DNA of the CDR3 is TGTGCCAGCAGCTTAGATTCAGCGGGCTCCGGGGAGCTGTTTTTT. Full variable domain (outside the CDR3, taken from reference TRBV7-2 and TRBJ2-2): GAGVSQSPSNKVTEKGKDVELRCDPISGHTALYWYRQSLGQGLEFLIYFQGNSAPDKSGLPSDRFSAERTGGSVSTLTIQRTQQEDSAVYLCASSLDSAGSGELFFGEGSRLTVL.

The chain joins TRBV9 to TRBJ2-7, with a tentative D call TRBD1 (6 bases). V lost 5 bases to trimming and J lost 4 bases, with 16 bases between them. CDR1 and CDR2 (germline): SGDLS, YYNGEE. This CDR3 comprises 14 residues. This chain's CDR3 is CASSKTAGEYEQYF. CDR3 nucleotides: TGTGCCAGCAGTAAAACGGCAGGGGAATACGAGCAGTACTTC.

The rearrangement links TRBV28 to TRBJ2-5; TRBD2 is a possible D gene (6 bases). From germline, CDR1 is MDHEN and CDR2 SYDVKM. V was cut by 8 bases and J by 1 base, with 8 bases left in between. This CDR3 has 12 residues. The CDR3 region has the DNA TGTGCCAGCGTCGGGAGCCAAGAGACCCAGTACTTC. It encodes CASVGSQETQYF.

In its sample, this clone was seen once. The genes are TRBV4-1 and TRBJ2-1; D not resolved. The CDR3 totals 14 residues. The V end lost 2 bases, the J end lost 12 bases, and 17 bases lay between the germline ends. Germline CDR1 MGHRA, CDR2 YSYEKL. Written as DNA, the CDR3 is TGCGCCAGCAGCCAAATTACCGGGTTCCTGGTGCAGTTCTTC. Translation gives CASSQITGFLVQFF.

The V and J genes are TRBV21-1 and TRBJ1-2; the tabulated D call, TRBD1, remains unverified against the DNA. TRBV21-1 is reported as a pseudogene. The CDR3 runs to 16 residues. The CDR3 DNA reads TGTGCCAGCAGGATACAGGGGCTACTCCGTTCCTATGGCTACACCTTC. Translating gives CASRIQGLLRSYGYTF.

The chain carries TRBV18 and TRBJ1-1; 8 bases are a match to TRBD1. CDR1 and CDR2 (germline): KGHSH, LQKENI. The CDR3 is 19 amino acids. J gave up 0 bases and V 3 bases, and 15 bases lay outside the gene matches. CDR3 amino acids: CASSPRVAGQGGMNTEAFF. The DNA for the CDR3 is TGTGCCAGCTCACCTAGGGTTGCAGGACAGGGAGGCATGAACACTGAAGCTTTCTTT. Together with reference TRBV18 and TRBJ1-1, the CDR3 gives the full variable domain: NAGVMQNPRHLVRRRGQEARLRCSPMKGHSHVYWYRQLPEEGLKFMVYLQKENIIDESGMPKERFSAEFPKEGPSILRIQQVVRGDSAAYFCASSPRVAGQGGMNTEAFFGQGTRLTVV.

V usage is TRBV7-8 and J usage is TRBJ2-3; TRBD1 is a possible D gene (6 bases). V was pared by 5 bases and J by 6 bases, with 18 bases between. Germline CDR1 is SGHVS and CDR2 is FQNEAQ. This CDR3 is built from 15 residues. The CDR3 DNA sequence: TGTGCCAGCAGCCACTTCTCGGGACATTATGATACGCAGTATTTT. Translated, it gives CASSHFSGHYDTQYF.

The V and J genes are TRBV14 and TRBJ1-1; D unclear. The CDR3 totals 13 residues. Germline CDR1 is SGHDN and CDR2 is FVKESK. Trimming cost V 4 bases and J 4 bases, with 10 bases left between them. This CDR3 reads CASSLSPVTEAFF. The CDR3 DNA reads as TGTGCCAGCAGCCTCAGTCCAGTCACTGAAGCTTTCTTT.

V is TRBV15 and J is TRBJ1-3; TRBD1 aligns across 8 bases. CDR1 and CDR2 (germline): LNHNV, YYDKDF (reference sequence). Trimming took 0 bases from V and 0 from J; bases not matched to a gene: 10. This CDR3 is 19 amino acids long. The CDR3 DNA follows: TGTGCCACCAGCAGAGATCGCGGGACAGGATTTTCCTCTGGAAACACCATATATTTT. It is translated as CATSRDRGTGFSSGNTIYF.

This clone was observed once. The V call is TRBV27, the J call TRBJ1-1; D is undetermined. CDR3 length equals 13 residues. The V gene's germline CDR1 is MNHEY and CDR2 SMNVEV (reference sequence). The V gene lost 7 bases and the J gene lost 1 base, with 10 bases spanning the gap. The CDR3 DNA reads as TGTGCCAGCACCTACGCAGGGAACACTGAAGCTTTCTTT. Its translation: CASTYAGNTEAFF.

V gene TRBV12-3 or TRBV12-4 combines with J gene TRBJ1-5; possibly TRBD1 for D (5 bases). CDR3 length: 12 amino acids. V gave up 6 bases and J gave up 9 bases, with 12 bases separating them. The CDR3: CASRQGRGPQHF. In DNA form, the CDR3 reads TGTGCCAGCAGGCAGGGAAGAGGGCCCCAGCATTTT.

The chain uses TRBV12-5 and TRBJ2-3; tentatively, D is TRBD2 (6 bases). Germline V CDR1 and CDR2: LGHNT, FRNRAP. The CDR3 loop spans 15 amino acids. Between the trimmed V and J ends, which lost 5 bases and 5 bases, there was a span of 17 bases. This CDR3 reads CASGPPGTGVDTQYF. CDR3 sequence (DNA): TGTGCTAGTGGTCCCCCCGGGACTGGTGTAGATACGCAGTATTTT.

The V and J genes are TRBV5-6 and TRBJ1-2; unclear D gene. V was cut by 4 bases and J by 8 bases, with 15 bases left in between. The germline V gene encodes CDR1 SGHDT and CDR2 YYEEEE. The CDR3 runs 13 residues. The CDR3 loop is CASSPGLYGGYTF. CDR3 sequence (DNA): TGTGCCAGCAGCCCCGGGTTATATGGGGGCTACACCTTC.

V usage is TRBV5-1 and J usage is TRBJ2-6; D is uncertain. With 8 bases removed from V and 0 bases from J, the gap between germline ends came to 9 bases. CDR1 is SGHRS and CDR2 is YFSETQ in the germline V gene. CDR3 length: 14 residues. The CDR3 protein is CASKTYSGANVLTF. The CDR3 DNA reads TGCGCCAGTAAAACTTACTCTGGGGCCAACGTCCTGACTTTC.

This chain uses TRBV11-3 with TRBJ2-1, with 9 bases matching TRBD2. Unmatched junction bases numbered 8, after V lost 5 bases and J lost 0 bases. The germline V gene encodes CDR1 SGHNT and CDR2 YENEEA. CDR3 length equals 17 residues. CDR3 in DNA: TGTGCCAGCAGCAGGATACTAGCGGGTCTCTCCTACAATGAGCAGTTCTTC. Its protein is CASSRILAGLSYNEQFF.

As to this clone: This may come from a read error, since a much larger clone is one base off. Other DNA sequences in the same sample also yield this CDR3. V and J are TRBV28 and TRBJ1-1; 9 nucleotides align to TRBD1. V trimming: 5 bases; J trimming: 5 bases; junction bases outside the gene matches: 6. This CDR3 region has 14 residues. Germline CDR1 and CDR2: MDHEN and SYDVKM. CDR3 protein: CASSGHRGRTEAFF. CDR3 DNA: TGTGCCAGCAGTGGCCACAGGGGGCGGACTGAAGCTTTCTTT.

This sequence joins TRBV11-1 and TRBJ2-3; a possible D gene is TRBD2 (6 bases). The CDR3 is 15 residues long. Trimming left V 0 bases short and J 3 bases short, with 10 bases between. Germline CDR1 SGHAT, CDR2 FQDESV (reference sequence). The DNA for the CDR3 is TGTGCCAGCAGCTTAGCGGGAGGTAGAACAGATACGCAGTATTTT. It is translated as CASSLAGGRTDTQYF. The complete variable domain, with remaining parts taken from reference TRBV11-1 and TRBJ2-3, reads EAEVAQSPRYKITEKSQAVAFWCDPISGHATLYWYRQILGQGPELLVQFQDESVVDDSQLPKDRFSAERLKGVDSTLKIQPAELGDSAMYLCASSLAGGRTDTQYFGPGTRLTVL.

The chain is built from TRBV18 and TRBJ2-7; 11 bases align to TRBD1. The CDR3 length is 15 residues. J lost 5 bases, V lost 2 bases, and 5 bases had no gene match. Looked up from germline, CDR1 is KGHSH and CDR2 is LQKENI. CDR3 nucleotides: TGTGCCAGCTCACCAATGGGACAGGGGGTCCACGAGCAGTACTTC. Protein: CASSPMGQGVHEQYF.

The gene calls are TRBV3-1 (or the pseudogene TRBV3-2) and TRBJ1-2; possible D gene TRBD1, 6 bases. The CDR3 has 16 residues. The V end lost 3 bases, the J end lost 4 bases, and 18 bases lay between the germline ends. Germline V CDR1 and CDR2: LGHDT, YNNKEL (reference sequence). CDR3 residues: CASSQTGGRAVYGYTF. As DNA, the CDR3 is TGTGCCAGCAGCCAGACCGGGGGGCGGGCTGTCTATGGCTACACCTTC.

CDR3 DNA sequence: TGTGCCAGCAGCCCCGGGGCGGGAGGGCACCACAATGAGCAGTTCTTC. Amino acids: CASSPGAGGHHNEQFF. The genes are TRBV13 and TRBJ2-1; TRBD2 agrees at 9 bases. The V gene's germline CDR1 is PRHDT and CDR2 FYEKMQ (reference sequence). CDR3 length: 16 amino acids. Trimming at V came to 5 bases and at J to 5 bases, leaving 10 bases not matched to a gene.

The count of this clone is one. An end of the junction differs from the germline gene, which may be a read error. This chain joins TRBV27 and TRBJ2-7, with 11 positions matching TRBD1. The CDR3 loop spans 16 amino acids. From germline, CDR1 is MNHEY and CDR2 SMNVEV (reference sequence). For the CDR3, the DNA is TGTGCCAACAGTTCTGCCGGGACAGGGGGATCCTACGAGCAGTACTTC. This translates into CANSSAGTGGSYEQYF.

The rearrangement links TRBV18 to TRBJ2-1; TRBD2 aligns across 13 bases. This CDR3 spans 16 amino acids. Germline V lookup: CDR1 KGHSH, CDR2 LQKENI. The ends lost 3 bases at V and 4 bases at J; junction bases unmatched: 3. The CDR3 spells CASSPTSGRYYNEQFF. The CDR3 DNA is TGTGCCAGCTCACCGACTAGCGGGAGGTATTACAATGAGCAGTTCTTC.